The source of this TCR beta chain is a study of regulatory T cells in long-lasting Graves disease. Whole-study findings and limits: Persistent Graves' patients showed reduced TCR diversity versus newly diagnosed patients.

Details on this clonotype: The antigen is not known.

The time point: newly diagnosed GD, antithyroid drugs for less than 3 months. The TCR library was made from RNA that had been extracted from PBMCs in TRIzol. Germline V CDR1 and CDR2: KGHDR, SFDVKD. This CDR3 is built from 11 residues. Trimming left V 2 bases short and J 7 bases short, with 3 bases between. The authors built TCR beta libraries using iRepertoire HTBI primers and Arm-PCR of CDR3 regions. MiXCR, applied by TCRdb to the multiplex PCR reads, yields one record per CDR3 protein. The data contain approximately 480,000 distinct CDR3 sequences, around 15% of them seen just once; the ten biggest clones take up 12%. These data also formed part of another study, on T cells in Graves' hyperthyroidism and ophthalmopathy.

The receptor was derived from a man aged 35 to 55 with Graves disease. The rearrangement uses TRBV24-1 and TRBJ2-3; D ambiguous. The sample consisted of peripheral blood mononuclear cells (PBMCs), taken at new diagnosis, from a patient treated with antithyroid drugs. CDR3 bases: TGTGCCACCAGTGATTCCTATACGCAGTATTTT. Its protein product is CATSDSYTQYF.